The 18 T cell receptor beta chains presented below share a single source sample, sequenced in a study of cytomegalovirus exposure and HLA in healthy donors. PCR employed 60 Vbeta and 13 Jbeta primers. The table came from immunoSEQ multiplex PCR; TCRdb's copy has only in-frame clones and leaves some out. The sample has approximately 160,000 clones; roughly four fifths are singletons. Sequenced input: PBMCs. Source of these receptors: a woman between 35 and 50 years old in good health and CMV-seronegative.

This clone was picked up a small number of times. The rearrangement uses TRBV5-1 and TRBJ2-7; 8 positions agree with TRBD1. Trimming removed 4 bases from V and 5 bases from J; junction bases left unmatched: 8. Germline assignment: CDR1 SGHRS and CDR2 YFSETQ. CDR3 length equals 14 residues. The CDR3 coding sequence is TGCGCCAGCAGCCCACGACAGGGGTGGAACGAGCAGTACTTC. Protein: CASSPRQGWNEQYF.

The chain combines TRBV29-1 with TRBJ2-5; D remains unclear. V lost 7 bases and J lost 0, with 9 bases in between. The CDR3 runs to 12 residues. Germline CDR1 and CDR2: SQVTM and ANQGSEA. CDR3 bases: TGCAGCGCCGACGACAACCAAGAGACCCAGTACTTC. Protein product: CSADDNQETQYF.

The chain carries TRBV9 and TRBJ2-3; 7 bases map to TRBD2. J was trimmed by 6 bases and V by 4 bases; bases with no gene match: 17. Germline CDR1 reads SGDLS; CDR2 reads YYNGEE. The length of the CDR3 is 17 residues. The CDR3 region is CASSPGQRAGSRDTQYF. The CDR3 bases are TGTGCCAGCAGCCCGGGTCAACGAGCGGGATCGAGGGATACGCAGTATTTT.

The table lists this clone with a few counts. The chain is built from TRBV7-9 and TRBJ1-5; possible D gene TRBD1, 5 bases. Germline V gene lookup returns CDR1 SEHNR and CDR2 FQNEAQ (reference sequence). The CDR3 runs to 13 residues. V dropped 0 bases and J dropped 11 bases, with 11 bases sitting between them. CDR3 amino acids: CASSLAGGGAQHF. The CDR3, as DNA: TGTGCCAGCAGCTTAGCGGGGGGTGGAGCCCAGCATTTT.

This clone is a singleton in its sample. The rearrangement uses TRBV25-1 and TRBJ2-7; 8 nucleotides line up with TRBD1. J lost 2 bases, V lost 5 bases, and 5 bases had no gene match. The germline V gene has CDR1 MGHDK and CDR2 SYGVNS. The CDR3 sequence is 14 residues long. The chain's CDR3 is CASSKTGETYEQYF. CDR3 coding DNA: TGTGCCAGCAGTAAGACAGGGGAGACCTACGAGCAGTACTTC.

The J gene is TRBJ2-2, the V gene TRBV5-1; the D is unclear. Germline V gene data show CDR1 as SGHRS and CDR2 as YFSETQ. V was cut by 0 bases and J by 5 bases, with 8 bases left in between. The CDR3 contains 14 residues. The CDR3 region is CASSLGAETGELFF. The CDR3, as DNA: TGCGCCAGCAGCTTGGGTGCGGAGACCGGGGAGCTGTTTTTT.

The chain uses TRBV7-2 and TRBJ1-2; 7 nucleotides agree with TRBD1. The CDR3 is 18 amino acids. The V segment lost 1 base and the J segment 8 bases; nucleotides outside the gene matches: 19. Per germline, CDR1 SGHTA and CDR2 FQGNSA. The CDR3 region has the DNA TGTGCCAGCAGCTTAGTTCGTCCTCGTCCAGGGGGGACGGAGGGCTACACCTTC. Translated: CASSLVRPRPGGTEGYTF.

The V gene is TRBV2, the J gene TRBJ1-1; 7 nucleotides line up with TRBD1. The junction had 1 base not matched to a gene; V was cut back by 6 bases and J by 6 bases. This CDR3 comprises 11 residues. In germline, CDR1 is SNHLY, CDR2 FYNNEI. Written as DNA, the CDR3 is TGTGCCAGCAGGGGACAGCCTGAAGCTTTCTTT. Translating it yields CASRGQPEAFF.

The chain joins TRBV7-6 to TRBJ2-5; TRBD2 aligns across 7 bases. Germline lookup yields CDR1 SGHVS and CDR2 FNYEAQ. The CDR3 is made up of 16 amino acids. With 4 bases clipped from V and 2 bases from J, the junction kept 10 bases outside the gene matches. The CDR3 region has the DNA TGTGCCAGCAGCTCGCTAGCGGTAGGGATACAAGAGACCCAGTACTTC. Translation gives CASSSLAVGIQETQYF.

The chain is built from TRBV25-1 and TRBJ2-5, with D perhaps TRBD2 (5 bases). Germline assignment: CDR1 MGHDK and CDR2 SYGVNS. V lost 3 bases, J lost 2 bases, and 10 bases lay in between. The CDR3 runs 14 residues. The CDR3 reads CASSDWTQQETQYF. The CDR3 DNA reads TGTGCCAGCAGTGATTGGACTCAACAAGAGACCCAGTACTTC.

This chain uses TRBV11-3 with TRBJ1-1; TRBD1 aligns across 8 bases. Trimming took 8 bases from V and 1 from J; bases not matched to a gene: 12. This CDR3 contains 16 residues. Germline CDR1 SGHNT, CDR2 YENEEA. The CDR3 DNA is TGTGCCAGCGGGGGAACAGGGGGGTTGGGGAACACTGAAGCTTTCTTT. It codes for CASGGTGGLGNTEAFF.

The V call is TRBV29-1, the J call TRBJ2-1, with a tentative D call TRBD2 (5 bases). V lost 8 bases, J lost 0 bases, and 17 bases lay in between. This CDR3 is built from 15 residues. Germline CDR1 is SQVTM and CDR2 is ANQGSEA. DNA for the CDR3: TGCAGCCTAGCAGACGGAACTGGCTCCTACAATGAGCAGTTCTTC. It yields the protein CSLADGTGSYNEQFF.

V is TRBV30 and J is TRBJ2-6; the D gene is possibly TRBD1 (7 bases). CDR1 and CDR2 (germline): GTSNPN, SVGIG (reference sequence). V was pared by 3 bases and J by 1 base, with 19 bases between. There are 18 residues in the CDR3. CDR3 nucleotide sequence: TGTGCCTGGAGCGGAAACAGGGGACTGAGATCTGGGGCCAACGTCCTGACTTTC. This sequence encodes CAWSGNRGLRSGANVLTF.

The rearrangement uses TRBV11-3 and TRBJ2-5; 7 nucleotides line up with TRBD2. Per germline, CDR1 SGHNT and CDR2 YENEEA. V was clipped by 6 bases and J by 3 bases; unmatched bases: 7. This CDR3 region has 14 residues. In DNA, the CDR3 is TGTGCCAGCAGTGGCGGGGCGGGAGAAGAGACCCAGTACTTC. This translates into CASSGGAGEETQYF.

A single count supports this clone. This chain connects TRBV5-1 to TRBJ2-7; 9 bases align to TRBD2. The germline CDR1 and CDR2 sequences are SGHRS and YFSETQ. The CDR3 sequence is 18 residues long. After removal of 0 bases from V and 7 bases from J, the junction contained 17 bases not matched to a gene. The CDR3, as DNA: TGCGCCAGCAGCTTGGGGGGCAGACTAGCGGCCGCGTTAGAGGAGCAGTACTTC. Translating gives CASSLGGRLAAALEEQYF.

The chain carries TRBV2 and TRBJ2-7; 9 nucleotides agree with TRBD1. Trimming removed 7 bases from V and 3 bases from J; junction bases left unmatched: 1. The CDR3 is made up of 12 amino acids. The V gene's germline CDR1 is SNHLY and CDR2 FYNNEI. Here the CDR3 reads CASKGQGYEQYF. CDR3 DNA: TGTGCCAGCAAGGGACAGGGCTACGAGCAGTACTTC.

This clone showed up just a few times. The chain recombines TRBV6-5 with TRBJ1-1; TRBD1 is a possible D gene (5 bases). The germline CDR1 and CDR2 sequences are MNHEY and SVGAGI. Between the trimmed V and J ends, which lost 2 bases and 6 bases, there was a span of 13 bases. The CDR3 is made up of 14 amino acids. The CDR3 DNA reads as TGTGCCAGCAGTTACCGGGCAGGGCTAGCTGAAGCTTTCTTT. Protein: CASSYRAGLAEAFF.

The rearrangement joins TRBV6-1 to TRBJ1-1, with TRBD1 matching 7 bases. In germline, CDR1 is MNHNS, CDR2 SASEGT. V dropped 1 base and J dropped 3; count of bases not matched to a gene: 5. The CDR3 covers 15 residues. Here the CDR3 DNA reads TGTGCCAGCAGTGAAGAGGACAGGTTTGACACTGAAGCTTTCTTT. Translation gives CASSEEDRFDTEAFF.